The next 20 T cell receptor beta chains were all read from a single sample in a study of T cells expressing NK-cell markers. No DNA is given; TCRdb re-called the 5' RACE reads and lists each CDR3 protein once. This sample's table reports hundreds of thousands of distinct CDR3 sequences. Material for sequencing was blood T cells: a sorted CD56 or NKG2C T cell subset, CD4+ or CD8+ T cells, or bulk PBMC T cells (not recorded which). These receptor sequences come from a man aged 18-70 years in good health.

The CDR3 protein is CATSDFSVGSNEQFF. The chain joins TRBV24-1 to TRBJ2-1. Per germline, CDR1 KGHDR and CDR2 SFDVKD. This CDR3 spans 15 amino acids.

The rearrangement joins TRBV27 to TRBJ1-2. This CDR3 is 20 amino acids long. Looked up from germline, CDR1 is MNHEY and CDR2 is SMNVEV (reference sequence). CDR3 protein: CASRRRPPGGGFLVGYGYTF.

The chain recombines TRBV6-1 with TRBJ2-3; TCRdb proposes TRBD1, but this gene call is untestable without DNA. The CDR3 loop spans 15 amino acids. The germline CDR1 and CDR2 sequences are MNHNS and SASEGT. The CDR3 region is CASSQQGAWTDTQYF.

The genes are TRBV7-9 and TRBJ1-4; checking the TCRdb D call of TRBD1 is not possible without DNA. Germline loops: CDR1 SEHNR, CDR2 FQNEAQ (reference sequence). The CDR3 extends over 13 amino acids. This chain's CDR3 is CASSLRDKEKLFF.

The CDR3 here is CSAPDRYIQYF. This chain joins TRBV20-1 and TRBJ2-4. Germline V gene sequence: CDR1 DFQATT, CDR2 SNEGSKA (reference sequence). The CDR3 contains 11 residues.

This CDR3 is CASSDAGGASETQYF. The genes are TRBV6-1 and TRBJ2-5; the D call from TCRdb, TRBD1, cannot be confirmed without DNA. The CDR3 loop spans 15 amino acids. Germline V gene lookup returns CDR1 MNHNS and CDR2 SASEGT.

The chain uses TRBV9 and TRBJ2-3; lacking DNA, the TRBD2 call made by TCRdb goes unchecked. The CDR3 runs to 15 residues. The germline V gene encodes CDR1 SGDLS and CDR2 YYNGEE. The CDR3 here is CASSPLAVWRDTQYF.

The chain carries TRBV20-1 and TRBJ1-5. The CDR3 has 14 amino acids. Per germline, CDR1 DFQATT and CDR2 SNEGSKA (reference sequence). The chain's CDR3 is CSARDPFSNQPQHF.

The V call is TRBV20-1, the J call TRBJ2-7; the TCRdb D gene call, TRBD1, has no DNA to confirm it. This CDR3 contains 13 residues. Germline V gene data show CDR1 as DFQATT and CDR2 as SNEGSKA (reference sequence). CDR3 in amino acids: CSARVPTGLGQYF.

The chain carries TRBV5-5 and TRBJ1-5; the D call of TRBD1 rests on TCRdb alone, since no DNA is present to check it. Germline V gene lookup returns CDR1 SGHKS and CDR2 YYEKEE (reference sequence). The CDR3 length is 15 residues. The CDR3 protein is CASSTGVLGNQPQHF.

The chain employs TRBV6-1 and TRBJ2-3; no DNA is available, so the TRBD2 call from TCRdb remains unchecked. This CDR3 spans 14 amino acids. CDR1 is MNHNS and CDR2 is SASEGT in the germline V gene. CDR3 in amino acids: CASRTSENSDTQYF.

This chain uses TRBV5-1 with TRBJ1-1. This CDR3 contains 20 residues. Germline V lookup: CDR1 SGHRS, CDR2 YFSETQ. The CDR3 here is CASSLGPPVDTGIRRTEAFF. Using reference TRBV5-1 and TRBJ1-1 for the parts outside the CDR3, the full variable domain is KAGVTQTPRYLIKTRGQQVTLSCSPISGHRSVSWYQQTPGQGLQFLFEYFSETQRNKGNFPGRFSGRQFSNSRSEMNVSTLELGDSALYLCASSLGPPVDTGIRRTEAFFGQGTRLTVV.

The chain employs TRBV9 and TRBJ2-3; as DNA is missing, the TRBD2 call by TCRdb cannot be tested. This CDR3 contains 13 residues. Germline-derived CDR1 and CDR2 are SGDLS and YYNGEE. The CDR3 reads CASSAALKDTQYF.

The gene calls are TRBV7-8 and TRBJ2-3; without DNA, the TCRdb call of TRBD1 cannot be checked. Looked up from germline, CDR1 is SGHVS and CDR2 is FQNEAQ. CDR3 size: 15 residues. Here the CDR3 reads CASSWRGGATDTQYF.

V is TRBV12-3 or TRBV12-4 and J is TRBJ2-1. The CDR3 has 15 residues. CDR3 residues: CASSPTGGSYNEQFF.

The chain combines TRBV12-3 or TRBV12-4 with TRBJ2-3; absent DNA, TCRdb's TRBD1 call cannot be checked. The CDR3 is made up of 14 amino acids. CDR3 protein: CASQFPGVTDTQYF.

The chain uses TRBV5-1 and TRBJ2-2. This CDR3 region has 14 residues. Germline CDR1 is SGHRS and CDR2 is YFSETQ. The CDR3 is CASSFKTDTGELFF.

The genes are TRBV6-1 and TRBJ1-1; TCRdb gives TRBD1 as the D gene, but with no DNA this cannot be confirmed. CDR1 is MNHNS and CDR2 is SASEGT in the germline V gene. The CDR3 runs 15 residues. The CDR3 spells CASGLPGPLNTEAFF.

This chain uses TRBV7-8 with TRBJ1-6; TCRdb outputs TRBD1, but without DNA this stays unchecked. The CDR3 covers 15 residues. CDR1 is SGHVS, CDR2 FQNEAQ, per germline. This CDR3 is CASSEEGRNNSPLHF.

The chain employs TRBV20-1 and TRBJ2-2; TCRdb's D gene call, TRBD1, goes unchecked for lack of DNA. Germline loops: CDR1 DFQATT, CDR2 SNEGSKA (reference sequence). The CDR3 runs to 17 residues. The CDR3 here is CSARDPNKKGAGGELFF.